The 11 T cell receptor beta chains below all came from one sample that was sequenced in a study of cytomegalovirus exposure and HLA in healthy donors (dated by TCRdb to about 2017). To prepare the library, the immunoSEQ multiplex PCR assay was applied. For the multiplex PCR, a mixture combining 60 forward primers for TCR Vbeta segments and 13 reverse primers for TCR Jbeta segments was used. As stored in TCRdb, this immuneACCESS dataset retains in-frame rearrangements with V and J assigned. A fraction of the clones does not appear; measured against another copy, unresolved V genes explain less than half of the discrepancy, and the remainder lacks a known reason. The sample yields 150,000 to 200,000 clones; roughly 83% were counted once. Around 2.3% of the sample rests with the top ten. Sequencing was done on a sample of PBMCs. These receptors all come from a woman aged 45 to 65 in good health and CMV-seronegative.

The chain has TRBV9 and TRBJ1-5, with a weak D call TRBD1 (5 bases). With 3 bases removed from V and 5 bases from J, the gap between germline ends came to 21 bases. Germline V CDR1 and CDR2: SGDLS, YYNGEE. The CDR3 is 17 amino acids. In DNA form, the CDR3 reads TGTGCCAGCAGCGAGGGGAGGGGTGACTCTTCCTATCAGCCCCAGCATTTT. Protein: CASSEGRGDSSYQPQHF.

The chain couples TRBV21-1 to TRBJ1-2. TRBV21-1 is a documented pseudogene. The CDR3 consists of 17 residues. This CDR3 reads CASSKRVRGFNPSGYTF. For the CDR3, the DNA is TGTGCCAGCAGCAAACGGGTGAGAGGGTTTAATCCCTCCGGCTACACCTTC.

The chain combines TRBV27 with TRBJ1-3, with TRBD1 matching over 9 bases. CDR3 size: 15 residues. In germline, CDR1 is MNHEY, CDR2 SMNVEV (reference sequence). The trim removed 6 bases at V and 6 bases at J, leaving 9 bases unmatched. CDR3 sequence (DNA): TGTGCCAGCAGAAGGGGACAGGGAGTGTCAAACACCATATATTTT. As protein: CASRRGQGVSNTIYF.

V is TRBV4-3 and J is TRBJ2-1; 7 bases map to TRBD2. This CDR3 has 16 residues. After removal of 3 bases from V and 7 bases from J, the junction contained 12 bases not matched to a gene. Per germline, CDR1 LGHNA and CDR2 YSLEER. The CDR3 protein is CASSQATGRNRNEQFF. The CDR3 DNA sequence: TGCGCCAGCAGCCAGGCAACCGGGAGGAACCGTAATGAGCAGTTCTTC.

The CDR3 protein is CSVEVGAGSDQPQHF. CDR3 bases: TGCAGCGTTGAAGTGGGGGCAGGGTCAGATCAGCCCCAGCATTTT. The J gene is TRBJ1-5, the V gene TRBV29-1, with TRBD1 as a possible D gene (6 bases). The CDR3 sequence is 15 residues long. CDR1 is SQVTM and CDR2 is ANQGSEA in the germline V gene. V was trimmed by 1 base and J by 5 bases, leaving 15 bases between them.

This chain links TRBV20-1 with TRBJ1-2; D unresolved. This CDR3 is 10 amino acids long. V lost 5 bases and J lost 4, with 5 bases in between. The germline gives CDR1 DFQATT, CDR2 SNEGSKA (reference sequence). CDR3 loop: CSAVGYGYTF. CDR3 bases: TGCAGTGCTGTCGGCTATGGCTACACCTTC.

This rearrangement joins TRBV10-3 to TRBJ2-1; the D gene is possibly TRBD2 (7 bases). This CDR3 has 15 residues. The germline gives CDR1 ENHRY, CDR2 SYGVKD. Trimming shortened V by 3 bases and J by 8 bases, and 17 bases separated the two germline ends. CDR3: CAISDPSGGQDEQFF. CDR3 coding DNA: TGTGCCATCAGTGACCCATCCGGGGGGCAAGATGAGCAGTTCTTC.

The J gene is TRBJ2-1, the V gene TRBV5-1, with 10 nucleotides matching TRBD1. Trimming cost V 4 bases and J 11 bases; bases outside gene matches: 12. The length of the CDR3 is 15 residues. The germline CDR1 and CDR2 sequences are SGHRS and YFSETQ. The CDR3 region has the DNA TGCGCCAGCAGCCTGGGACAGGGGCCCCATCCACAGCAGTTCTTC. Its protein product is CASSLGQGPHPQQFF.

This clone has just a few counts. This rearrangement joins TRBV6-1 to TRBJ1-6; TRBD1 matches at 7 bases. Trimming removed 5 bases from V and 7 bases from J; junction bases left unmatched: 8. Germline CDR1 reads MNHNS; CDR2 reads SASEGT. The CDR3 extends over 15 amino acids. CDR3: CASSPRDRSNSPLHF. Written as DNA, the CDR3 is TGTGCCAGCAGTCCCCGGGACAGAAGCAATTCACCCCTCCACTTT.

This chain joins TRBV4-1 and TRBJ2-3; TRBD2 matches at 12 bases. The ends lost 2 bases at V and 4 bases at J; junction bases unmatched: 4. The CDR3 sequence is 16 residues long. In germline, CDR1 is MGHRA, CDR2 YSYEKL. As DNA, the CDR3 is TGCGCCAGCAGCCAAACTAGCGGGGGGACGTCAGATACGCAGTATTTT. Protein sequence: CASSQTSGGTSDTQYF.

V gene TRBV11-3 combines with J gene TRBJ2-5, with D possibly being TRBD2 (7 bases). The CDR3 is 18 residues long. Germline CDR1 and CDR2: SGHNT and YENEEA. V lost 5 bases and J 1 base, leaving 23 bases between the germline ends. This CDR3 reads CASSPHALQGGCQETQYF. DNA of the CDR3: TGTGCCAGCAGCCCCCATGCATTACAGGGAGGGTGCCAAGAGACCCAGTACTTC.